A single sample is the source of the 23 T cell receptor beta chains below, sequenced in a study of Ad26.COV2.S vaccination and SARS-CoV-2 variants. Treatment indicated: around 19 received Ad26.COV2.S at low or high dose, single or two shots; about 5 received placebo; per-sample allocation not given. Specimens were obtained on day 63 following the first vaccine or placebo injection. Repertoires were generated with immunoSEQ multiplex PCR, while TCRdb's copy carries only in-frame clones and drops some. The sample includes more than 300,000 clones, about 87% of them seen just once. The source was peripheral blood, collected in a trial of Ad26.COV2.S vaccine versus placebo. The receptor source for this set is a person between 18 and 60 years old who received the Ad26.COV2.S COVID-19 vaccine or a placebo.

The chain uses TRBV7-9 and TRBJ1-2; 7 nucleotides line up with TRBD1. The V segment lost 0 bases and the J segment 6 bases; nucleotides outside the gene matches: 4. Germline values: CDR1 SEHNR, CDR2 FQNEAQ (reference sequence). The CDR3 is 14 amino acids. CDR3 region: CASSLAGRGNGYTF. CDR3 nucleotide sequence: TGTGCCAGCAGCTTAGCCGGCAGGGGGAATGGCTACACCTTC.

The chain joins TRBV3-1 (or the pseudogene TRBV3-2) to TRBJ2-1, with D tentatively TRBD1 (5 bases). V shed 7 bases and J shed 6 bases, with 10 bases lying between them. This CDR3 has 12 residues. Germline V gene data show CDR1 as LGHDT and CDR2 as YNNKEL (reference sequence). The CDR3 sequence: CASTSRGNEQFF. In DNA form, the CDR3 reads TGTGCCAGCACCTCTAGGGGCAATGAGCAGTTCTTC.

The chain couples TRBV19 to TRBJ2-5; 10 nucleotides align to TRBD2. The germline gives CDR1 LNHDA, CDR2 SQIVND (reference sequence). The CDR3 runs 15 residues. V lost 1 base, J lost 4 bases, and 3 bases stayed unmatched. For the CDR3, the DNA is TGTGCCAGTAGTATAGCGGCTAGCGGGAGAGAGACCCAGTACTTC. Its translation: CASSIAASGRETQYF.

The chain uses TRBV15 and TRBJ2-5, with no clear D. Germline CDR1 and CDR2: LNHNV and YYDKDF (reference sequence). This CDR3 is 12 amino acids long. Trimming removed 5 bases at V and 9 bases at J, with 13 bases between. Here the CDR3 reads CATSLSSGAQYF. CDR3 in DNA: TGTGCCACCAGCTTGAGCTCCGGAGCCCAGTACTTC.

J is TRBJ2-7 and V is TRBV19, with TRBD2 matching 8 bases. This CDR3 contains 16 residues. V lost 3 bases, J lost 1 base, and 8 bases stayed unmatched. Germline assignment: CDR1 LNHDA and CDR2 SQIVND (reference sequence). The CDR3 DNA follows: TGTGCCAGTAGTATTAATTCCGGGACTAGATCCTACGAGCAGTACTTC. Its protein is CASSINSGTRSYEQYF.

This chain connects TRBV20-1 to TRBJ2-5; TRBD1 might be the D (5 bases). The germline gives CDR1 DFQATT, CDR2 SNEGSKA (reference sequence). Between the trimmed V and J ends, which lost 3 bases and 3 bases, there was a span of 11 bases. CDR3 length: 13 amino acids. The CDR3 reads CSASRQNKETQYF. The CDR3 DNA reads TGCAGTGCTAGTAGACAGAATAAAGAGACCCAGTACTTC.

This chain uses TRBV7-9 with TRBJ1-4, with D maybe TRBD1 (6 bases). Looked up from germline, CDR1 is SEHNR and CDR2 is FQNEAQ (reference sequence). The CDR3 contains 15 residues. With 5 bases removed from V and 8 bases from J, the gap between germline ends came to 18 bases. CDR3 in amino acids: CASSPRGGPIEKLFF. CDR3 nucleotide sequence: TGTGCCAGCAGCCCAAGGGGGGGCCCCATCGAAAAACTGTTTTTT.

This chain joins TRBV7-9 and TRBJ2-3; the D gene is possibly TRBD2 (5 bases). Germline CDR1 SEHNR, CDR2 FQNEAQ (reference sequence). V lost 0 bases, J lost 0 bases, and 10 bases lay in between. There are 16 residues in the CDR3. CDR3 sequence (DNA): TGTGCCAGCAGCTTAGCCGGACTCCTGAGCACAGATACGCAGTATTTT. Its protein is CASSLAGLLSTDTQYF.

CDR3 region: CASSPGQGAGEKLFF. CDR3 bases: TGCGCCAGCAGCCCGGGACAGGGGGCCGGTGAAAAACTGTTTTTT. The genes are TRBV5-1 and TRBJ1-4; 12 positions agree with TRBD1. This CDR3 spans 15 amino acids. Germline V gives CDR1 SGHRS, CDR2 YFSETQ. V shed 4 bases and J 7 bases; nucleotides not matched to a gene: 5.

The chain couples TRBV10-3 to TRBJ1-5, with 9 bases identical to TRBD1. CDR1 and CDR2 (germline): ENHRY, SYGVKD. Trimming removed 4 bases from V and 6 bases from J; junction bases left unmatched: 7. This CDR3 spans 15 amino acids. In DNA form, the CDR3 reads TGTGCCATCAGTGCGGACAGGGGTCGTGTTCAGCCCCAGCATTTT. It translates to CAISADRGRVQPQHF.

CDR3 coding DNA: TGTGCCATCAGTGAGTCTGGACGTGAGCAGTTCTTC. It codes for CAISESGREQFF. The chain joins TRBV10-3 to TRBJ2-1; no clear D gene. V lost 0 bases to trimming and J lost 9 bases, with 6 bases between them. The germline CDR1 and CDR2 sequences are ENHRY and SYGVKD. This CDR3 is built from 12 residues.

J is TRBJ1-2 and V is TRBV12-3 or TRBV12-4; no definite D call. Trimming removed 3 bases from V and 1 base from J, with 0 bases in between. The CDR3 contains 11 residues. CDR3: CASSFNYGYTF. The CDR3 region has the DNA TGTGCCAGCAGTTTTAACTATGGCTACACCTTC.

The chain uses TRBV10-3 and TRBJ2-3, with 8 bases lining up with TRBD2. The CDR3 is 15 residues long. Trimming removed 10 bases from V and 0 bases from J; junction bases left unmatched: 9. The V gene's germline CDR1 is ENHRY and CDR2 SYGVKD. The CDR3 loop reads CATSSAGGSTDTQYF. In nucleotides, the CDR3 is TGTGCCACCTCAAGTGCGGGGGGAAGCACAGATACGCAGTATTTT.

V is TRBV11-2 and J is TRBJ1-4, with unresolved D. CDR1 is SGHAT, CDR2 FQNNGV, per germline. Trimming cost V 6 bases and J 8 bases, with 19 bases left between them. The CDR3 consists of 15 residues. The CDR3: CASSSSGYLGEKLFF. The CDR3 DNA reads as TGTGCCAGCAGTTCCTCCGGGTACCTGGGGGAAAAACTGTTTTTT. Drawing the rest from reference TRBV11-2 and TRBJ1-4, the complete variable domain is EAGVAQSPRYKIIEKRQSVAFWCNPISGHATLYWYQQILGQGPKLLIQFQNNGVVDDSQLPKDRFSAERLKGVDSTLKIQPAKLEDSAVYLCASSSSGYLGEKLFFGSGTQLSVL.

This chain joins TRBV7-3 and TRBJ2-7; D may be TRBD2 (6 bases). V lost 5 bases and J 4 bases, leaving 12 bases between the germline ends. This CDR3 spans 13 amino acids. Germline CDR1 is SGHTA and CDR2 is FQGTGA. CDR3 sequence: CASSASGGYEQYF. The CDR3 nucleotides are TGTGCCAGCAGCGCGTCCGGGGGTTACGAGCAGTACTTC.

The chain is built from TRBV27 and TRBJ2-7, with D perhaps matching TRBD2 (8 bases). The CDR3 has 16 amino acids. The germline V gene encodes CDR1 MNHEY and CDR2 SMNVEV (reference sequence). With 4 bases removed from V and 5 bases from J, the gap between germline ends came to 21 bases. CDR3 DNA sequence: TGTGCCAGCAGTTCCTCGGGACTAGGAGGGGGCGACGAGCAGTACTTC. Protein: CASSSSGLGGGDEQYF.

In this sample, this clone turned up once. The CDR3 spells CASSFYRDRGHTIYF. The CDR3 bases are TGTGCCAGCAGCTTCTACCGGGACAGGGGACACACCATATATTTT. The rearrangement uses TRBV7-9 and TRBJ1-3; 10 positions match TRBD1. CDR3 length: 15 residues. Germline values: CDR1 SEHNR, CDR2 FQNEAQ (reference sequence). V trimming: 3 bases; J trimming: 8 bases; junction bases outside the gene matches: 7.

The chain carries TRBV29-1 and TRBJ2-1; D call uncertain. Germline V CDR1 and CDR2: SQVTM, ANQGSEA. V dropped 4 bases and J dropped 7 bases, with 17 bases sitting between them. CDR3 size: 14 residues. This CDR3 is CSVGVLRSLNEQFF. The CDR3 bases are TGCAGCGTTGGGGTTCTCCGCTCGCTGAATGAGCAGTTCTTC.

This chain connects TRBV19 to TRBJ2-3; 7 bases map to TRBD2. The CDR3 length is 14 residues. Germline assignment: CDR1 LNHDA and CDR2 SQIVND (reference sequence). V gave up 6 bases and J gave up 6 bases; unmatched junction bases: 9. The CDR3 DNA reads TGTGCCAGTAGGGATCTAGCGGAGGTGGATACGCAGTATTTT. Its protein product is CASRDLAEVDTQYF.

This chain uses TRBV20-1 with TRBJ1-1; D gene unclear. V was cut by 1 base and J by 6 bases, with 6 bases left in between. CDR3 length: 11 residues. CDR1 DFQATT and CDR2 SNEGSKA come from the germline V gene (reference sequence). In nucleotides, the CDR3 is TGCAGTGCTAGAGGGCAAGCTGAAGCTTTCTTT. Translating gives CSARGQAEAFF.

The gene calls are TRBV13 and TRBJ1-2; 11 bases are shared with TRBD1. Trimming took 5 bases from V and 4 from J; bases not matched to a gene: 9. The CDR3 is 16 residues long. Germline V lookup: CDR1 PRHDT, CDR2 FYEKMQ (reference sequence). The CDR3 nucleotides are TGTGCCAGCAGCACGGGGACAGGGGGAATCCTCTATGGCTACACCTTC. It yields the protein CASSTGTGGILYGYTF. The full variable domain, its missing parts supplied by reference TRBV13 and TRBJ1-2, is AAGVIQSPRHLIKEKRETATLKCYPIPRHDTVYWYQQGPGQDPQFLISFYEKMQSDKGSIPDRFSAQQFSDYHSELNMSSLELGDSALYFCASSTGTGGILYGYTFGSGTRLTVV.

With regard to this clone: Other DNA sequences in this sample translate to the same CDR3. The V and J genes are TRBV20-1 and TRBJ1-2, with TRBD1 identical over 7 bases. The CDR3 is 11 amino acids. V lost 1 base and J lost 7; bases outside the gene matches: 0. Germline values: CDR1 DFQATT, CDR2 SNEGSKA (reference sequence). CDR3 in amino acids: CSARGTGGYTF. CDR3 sequence (DNA): TGCAGTGCTAGAGGGACAGGTGGCTACACCTTC.

V and J are TRBV18 and TRBJ1-1; TRBD1 is a possible D gene (5 bases). Germline V lookup: CDR1 KGHSH, CDR2 LQKENI. The CDR3 has 15 residues. V lost 4 bases and J 3 bases, leaving 15 bases between the germline ends. The CDR3 loop is CASSRTGRADTEAFF. In DNA form, the CDR3 reads TGTGCCAGCTCACGAACCGGCAGGGCCGACACTGAAGCTTTCTTT. Based on the CDR3 plus reference TRBV18 and TRBJ1-1, the full variable domain is NAGVMQNPRHLVRRRGQEARLRCSPMKGHSHVYWYRQLPEEGLKFMVYLQKENIIDESGMPKERFSAEFPKEGPSILRIQQVVRGDSAAYFCASSRTGRADTEAFFGQGTRLTVV.